Each of the 14 T cell receptor beta chains below was sequenced from the same sample in a study of T cell responses to AZD1222 COVID-19 vaccine. Clones were sequenced by immunoSEQ multiplex PCR, and TCRdb holds only the in-frame ones, with some missing. Of 150,000 to 200,000 clones listed, around 90% are singletons. The sample here was peripheral blood, taken 28 days after the second AZD1222 dose. The receptors were sampled from an adult who received the AZD1222 COVID-19 vaccine.

This chain uses TRBV9 with TRBJ2-7, with 10 bases matching TRBD1. Germline trimming cut 3 bases from V and 6 bases from J; bases unmatched to any gene: 12. The germline V gene has CDR1 SGDLS and CDR2 YYNGEE. This CDR3 region has 16 residues. CDR3 residues: CASSEGLPGQGTEQYF. In DNA form, the CDR3 reads TGTGCCAGCAGCGAGGGCCTCCCGGGACAGGGGACCGAGCAGTACTTC.

This chain joins TRBV7-8 and TRBJ2-7; 7 positions match TRBD1. V trimming: 6 bases; J trimming: 2 bases; junction bases outside the gene matches: 4. Germline V CDR1 and CDR2: SGHVS, FQNEAQ. The CDR3 is 13 residues long. CDR3 loop: CASRRQGPYEQYF. For the CDR3, the DNA is TGTGCCAGCAGGAGACAGGGACCCTACGAGCAGTACTTC.

This sequence joins TRBV10-3 and TRBJ2-3, with 12 bases that match TRBD2. Trimming removed 5 bases from V and 6 bases from J; junction bases left unmatched: 6. Germline V lookup: CDR1 ENHRY, CDR2 SYGVKD. The CDR3 consists of 15 residues. CDR3 residues: CAISRLAGAGDTQYF. The CDR3 DNA reads TGTGCCATCAGTAGACTAGCGGGAGCCGGGGATACGCAGTATTTT.

V usage is TRBV11-2 and J usage is TRBJ1-4; no definite D call. The V gene's germline CDR1 is SGHAT and CDR2 FQNNGV. The CDR3 has 15 amino acids. V lost 0 bases to trimming and J lost 4 bases, with 9 bases between them. DNA of the CDR3: TGTGCCAGCAGCTTAGATCAAAGATATAATGAAAAACTGTTTTTT. Translating it yields CASSLDQRYNEKLFF.

The gene calls are TRBV21-1 and TRBJ2-7. TRBV21-1 is classified as a pseudogene. CDR3 size: 16 residues. CDR3 DNA: TGTGCCAGCAGCAGAGGGACCACGAACCTCTCCTACGAGCAGTACTTC. Translated: CASSRGTTNLSYEQYF.

The rearrangement uses TRBV7-2 and TRBJ2-5; a weak D match, TRBD2 (6 bases). Germline CDR1 and CDR2: SGHTA and FQGNSA. This CDR3 spans 16 amino acids. V was clipped by 1 base and J by 0 bases, with 12 bases between them. CDR3 nucleotide sequence: TGTGCCAGCAGCTTAGATGTCGGGACTTACCAAGAGACCCAGTACTTC. Protein: CASSLDVGTYQETQYF.

The chain couples TRBV28 to TRBJ2-7; the match to TRBD2 covers 13 bases. Trimming removed 3 bases from V and 9 bases from J; junction bases left unmatched: 8. The CDR3 has 15 residues. Per germline, CDR1 MDHEN and CDR2 SYDVKM. In DNA, the CDR3 is TGTGCCAGCAGTTTTTGGACTAGCGGGGGAGACGGGCAGTACTTC. Amino acid sequence: CASSFWTSGGDGQYF. Full variable domain (rest looked up from reference TRBV28 and TRBJ2-7): DVKVTQSSRYLVKRTGEKVFLECVQDMDHENMFWYRQDPGLGLRLIYFSYDVKMKEKGDIPEGYSVSREKKERFSLILESASTNQTSMYLCASSFWTSGGDGQYFGPGTRLTVT.

There are a few counts of this clone. V and J are TRBV19 and TRBJ1-4, with D perhaps matching TRBD1 (5 bases). Germline assignment: CDR1 LNHDA and CDR2 SQIVND (reference sequence). The V gene lost 6 bases and the J gene lost 3 bases, with 14 bases spanning the gap. The CDR3 consists of 15 residues. The CDR3 DNA follows: TGTGCCAGTAGCGCGACGGGACCCCCTAATGAAAAACTGTTTTTT. Translated: CASSATGPPNEKLFF. The full variable domain, in which reference TRBV19 and TRBJ1-4 provide the parts outside the CDR3, is DGGITQSPKYLFRKEGQNVTLSCEQNLNHDAMYWYRQDPGQGLRLIYYSQIVNDFQKGDIAEGYSVSREKKESFPLTVTSAQKNPTAFYLCASSATGPPNEKLFFGSGTQLSVL.

Concerning this clone itself: One junction end disagrees with the germline gene, perhaps due to a read error. The chain combines TRBV20-1 with TRBJ1-2; 10 bases line up with TRBD1. The CDR3 loop spans 11 amino acids. Per germline, CDR1 DFQATT and CDR2 SNEGSKA (reference sequence). In nucleotides, the CDR3 is TGTGCGGGACAGGGGATTAGGCACTGCACCTTC. It yields the protein CAGQGIRHCTF.

The V gene is TRBV5-8, the J gene TRBJ2-7; D is undetermined. V was trimmed by 4 bases and J by 3 bases, leaving 17 bases between them. The germline V gene has CDR1 SGHTS and CDR2 YDEGEE. The CDR3 consists of 15 residues. CDR3 coding DNA: TGTGCCAGCAGCACTGGGTCCCTCCCCCTCTACGAGCAGTACTTC. This codes for CASSTGSLPLYEQYF.

This clone was recorded only once. This chain links TRBV11-2 with TRBJ1-1; 7 bases fit TRBD1. Trimming took 5 bases from V and 7 from J; bases not matched to a gene: 4. Germline values: CDR1 SGHAT, CDR2 FQNNGV. The length of the CDR3 is 12 residues. CDR3: CASSQGQFEAFF. CDR3 sequence (DNA): TGTGCCAGCAGCCAGGGACAGTTTGAAGCTTTCTTT.

The V and J genes are TRBV7-9 and TRBJ2-5, with D perhaps TRBD2 (5 bases). Germline lookup yields CDR1 SEHNR and CDR2 FQNEAQ (reference sequence). Trimming removed 3 bases from V and 2 bases from J, with 7 bases in between. The length of the CDR3 is 13 residues. The CDR3 is CASSLSGQETQYF. CDR3 bases: TGTGCCAGCAGCTTGAGCGGACAAGAGACCCAGTACTTC.

The chain combines TRBV18 with TRBJ1-2; 8 nucleotides line up with TRBD1. Germline lookup yields CDR1 KGHSH and CDR2 LQKENI. V lost 3 bases and J lost 0; bases outside the gene matches: 9. The CDR3 is 17 amino acids. The CDR3 DNA follows: TGTGCCAGCTCACCTTACCCAGGGGGCTATTCTAACTATGGCTACACCTTC. It specifies CASSPYPGGYSNYGYTF.

The rearrangement uses TRBV28 and TRBJ2-7; D is unclear. The V and J ends lost 8 bases and 13 bases respectively, with 18 bases between them. Germline V CDR1 and CDR2: MDHEN, SYDVKM. CDR3 length: 11 residues. This CDR3 is CASSVSDSFYF. The CDR3 coding sequence is TGTGCCAGCTCCGTCAGCGACTCCTTCTACTTC.